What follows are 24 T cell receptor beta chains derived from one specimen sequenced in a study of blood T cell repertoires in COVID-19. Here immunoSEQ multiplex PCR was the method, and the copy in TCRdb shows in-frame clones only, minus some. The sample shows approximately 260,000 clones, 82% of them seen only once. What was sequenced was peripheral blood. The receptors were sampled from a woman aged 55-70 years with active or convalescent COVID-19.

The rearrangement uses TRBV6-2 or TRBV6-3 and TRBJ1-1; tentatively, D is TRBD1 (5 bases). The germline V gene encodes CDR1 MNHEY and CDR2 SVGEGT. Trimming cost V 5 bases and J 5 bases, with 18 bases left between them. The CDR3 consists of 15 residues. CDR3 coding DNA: TGTGCCAGCAGTGGCGGGGGAGTGATCGAGACTGAAGCTTTCTTT. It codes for CASSGGGVIETEAFF.

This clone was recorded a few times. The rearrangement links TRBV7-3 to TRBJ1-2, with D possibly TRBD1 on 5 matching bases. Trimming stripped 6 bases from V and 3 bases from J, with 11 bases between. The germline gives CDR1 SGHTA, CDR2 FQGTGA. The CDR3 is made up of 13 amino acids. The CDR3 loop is CASRGRSDYGYTF. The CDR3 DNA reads TGTGCCAGCAGGGGGCGAAGCGACTATGGCTACACCTTC.

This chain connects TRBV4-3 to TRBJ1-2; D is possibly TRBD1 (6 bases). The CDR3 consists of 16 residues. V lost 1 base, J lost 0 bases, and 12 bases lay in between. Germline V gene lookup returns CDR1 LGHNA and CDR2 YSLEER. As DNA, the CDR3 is TGCGCCAGCAGCCAAGGGCAGGGACAAGCTAACTATGGCTACACCTTC. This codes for CASSQGQGQANYGYTF.

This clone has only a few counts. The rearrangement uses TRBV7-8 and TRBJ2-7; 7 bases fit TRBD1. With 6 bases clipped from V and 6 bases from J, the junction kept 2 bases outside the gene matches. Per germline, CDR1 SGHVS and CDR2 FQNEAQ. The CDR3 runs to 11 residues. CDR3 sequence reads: CASSYRGEQYF. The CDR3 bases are TGTGCCAGCAGTTACAGGGGCGAGCAGTACTTC.

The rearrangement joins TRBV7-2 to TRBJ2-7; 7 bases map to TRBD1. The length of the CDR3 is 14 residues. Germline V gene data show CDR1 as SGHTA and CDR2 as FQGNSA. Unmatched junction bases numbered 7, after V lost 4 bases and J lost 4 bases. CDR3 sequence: CASSSRGQTYEQYF. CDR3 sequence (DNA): TGTGCCAGCAGCTCCAGGGGACAGACGTACGAGCAGTACTTC.

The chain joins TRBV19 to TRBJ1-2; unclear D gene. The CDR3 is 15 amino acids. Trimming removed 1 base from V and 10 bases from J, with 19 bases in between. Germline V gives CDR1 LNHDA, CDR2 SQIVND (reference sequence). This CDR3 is CASSIAGRRPPDYTF. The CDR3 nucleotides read TGTGCCAGTAGTATAGCGGGGAGGCGCCCCCCCGACTACACCTTC.

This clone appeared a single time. In nucleotides, the CDR3 is TGTGCCAGCAGTTACCCATACTCAGGGGGTAAGACTGAAGCTTTCTTT. This sequence encodes CASSYPYSGGKTEAFF. The chain links TRBV6-2 or TRBV6-3 to TRBJ1-1, with 7 nucleotides matching TRBD1. The CDR3 length is 16 residues. CDR1 is MNHEY, CDR2 SVGEGT, per germline. The V segment lost 2 bases and the J segment 5 bases; nucleotides outside the gene matches: 11.

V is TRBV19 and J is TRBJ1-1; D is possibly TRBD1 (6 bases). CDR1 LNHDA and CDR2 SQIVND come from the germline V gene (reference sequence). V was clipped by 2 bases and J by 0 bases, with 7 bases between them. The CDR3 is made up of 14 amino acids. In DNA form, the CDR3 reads TGTGCCAGTAGTATACAGGGGATGAACACTGAAGCTTTCTTT. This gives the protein CASSIQGMNTEAFF.

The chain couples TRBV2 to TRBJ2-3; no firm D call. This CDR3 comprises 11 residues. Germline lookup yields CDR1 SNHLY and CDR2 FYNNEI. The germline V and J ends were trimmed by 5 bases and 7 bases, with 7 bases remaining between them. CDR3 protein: CASSSEYTQYF. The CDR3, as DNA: TGTGCCAGCAGTAGCGAGTATACGCAGTATTTT.

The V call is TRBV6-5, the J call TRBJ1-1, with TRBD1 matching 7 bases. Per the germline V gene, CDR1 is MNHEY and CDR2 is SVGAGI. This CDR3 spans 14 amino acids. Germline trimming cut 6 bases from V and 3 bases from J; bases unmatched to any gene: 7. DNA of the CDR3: TGTGCCAGCAGGGTAAGACAGGGATACACTGAAGCTTTCTTT. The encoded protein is CASRVRQGYTEAFF.

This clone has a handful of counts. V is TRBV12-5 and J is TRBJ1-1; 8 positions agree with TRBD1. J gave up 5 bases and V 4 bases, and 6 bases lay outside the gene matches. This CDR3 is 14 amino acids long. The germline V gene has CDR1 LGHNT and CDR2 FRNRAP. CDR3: CASGWNRGGTEAFF. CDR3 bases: TGTGCTAGTGGTTGGAACAGGGGGGGGACTGAAGCTTTCTTT.

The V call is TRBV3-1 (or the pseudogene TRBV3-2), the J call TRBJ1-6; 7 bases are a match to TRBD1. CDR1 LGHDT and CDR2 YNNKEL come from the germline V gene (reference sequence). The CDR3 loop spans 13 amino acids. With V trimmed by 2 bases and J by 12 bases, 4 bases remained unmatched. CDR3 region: CASSQQQGLPLHF. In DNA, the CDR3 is TGTGCCAGCAGCCAACAACAGGGGCTACCCCTCCACTTT.

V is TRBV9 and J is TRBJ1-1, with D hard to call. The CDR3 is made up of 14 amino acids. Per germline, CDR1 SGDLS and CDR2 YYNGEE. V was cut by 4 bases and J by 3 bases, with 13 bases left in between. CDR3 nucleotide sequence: TGTGCCAGCAGCCCGCACCCCCAGGACACTGAAGCTTTCTTT. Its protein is CASSPHPQDTEAFF. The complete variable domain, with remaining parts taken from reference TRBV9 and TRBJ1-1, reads DSGVTQTPKHLITATGQRVTLRCSPRSGDLSVYWYQQSLDQGLQFLIQYYNGEERAKGNILERFSAQQFPDLHSELNLSSLELGDSALYFCASSPHPQDTEAFFGQGTRLTVV.

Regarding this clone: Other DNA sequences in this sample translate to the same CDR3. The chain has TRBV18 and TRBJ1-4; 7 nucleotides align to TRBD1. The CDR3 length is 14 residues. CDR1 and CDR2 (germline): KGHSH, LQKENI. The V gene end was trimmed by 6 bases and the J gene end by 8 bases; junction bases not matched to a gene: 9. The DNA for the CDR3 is TGTGCCAGCTCCCCAGGGCAGGGGGACGAAAAACTGTTTTTT. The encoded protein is CASSPGQGDEKLFF. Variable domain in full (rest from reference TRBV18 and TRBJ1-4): NAGVMQNPRHLVRRRGQEARLRCSPMKGHSHVYWYRQLPEEGLKFMVYLQKENIIDESGMPKERFSAEFPKEGPSILRIQQVVRGDSAAYFCASSPGQGDEKLFFGSGTQLSVL.

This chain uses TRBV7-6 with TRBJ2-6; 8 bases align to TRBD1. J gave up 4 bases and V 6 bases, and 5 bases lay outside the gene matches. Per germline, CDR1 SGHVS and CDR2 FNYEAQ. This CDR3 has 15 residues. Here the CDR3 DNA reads TGTGCCAGCAGTTTGACAGGGGACGGGGCCAACGTCCTGACTTTC. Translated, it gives CASSLTGDGANVLTF.

CDR3 bases: TGCGCCAGCAGCTCCCGGACCGGGAGCTACGAGCAGTACTTC. This gives the protein CASSSRTGSYEQYF. The genes are TRBV5-1 and TRBJ2-7; maybe TRBD2 (6 bases). The CDR3 loop spans 14 amino acids. Trimming stripped 3 bases from V and 3 bases from J, with 13 bases between. Per the germline V gene, CDR1 is SGHRS and CDR2 is YFSETQ.

The CDR3 DNA reads TGTGCCAGCAAGCGAGTCGATACCTATGGCTACACCTTC. Protein sequence: CASKRVDTYGYTF. V is TRBV27 and J is TRBJ1-2; D uncertain. V lost 7 bases and J 4 bases, leaving 13 bases between the germline ends. Germline CDR1 and CDR2: MNHEY and SMNVEV (reference sequence). The CDR3 covers 13 residues.

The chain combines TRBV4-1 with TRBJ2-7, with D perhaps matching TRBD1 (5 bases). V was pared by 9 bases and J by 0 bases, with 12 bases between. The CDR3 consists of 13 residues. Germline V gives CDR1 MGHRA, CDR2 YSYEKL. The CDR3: CASWGFYSYEQYF. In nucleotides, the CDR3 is TGCGCCAGTTGGGGCTTTTACTCCTACGAGCAGTACTTC.

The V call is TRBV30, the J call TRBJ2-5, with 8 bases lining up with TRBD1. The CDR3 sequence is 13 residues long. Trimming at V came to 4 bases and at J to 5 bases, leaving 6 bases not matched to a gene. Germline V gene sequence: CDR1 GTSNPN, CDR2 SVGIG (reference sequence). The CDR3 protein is CAWNRQGRETQYF. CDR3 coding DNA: TGTGCCTGGAACCGACAGGGGCGTGAGACCCAGTACTTC.

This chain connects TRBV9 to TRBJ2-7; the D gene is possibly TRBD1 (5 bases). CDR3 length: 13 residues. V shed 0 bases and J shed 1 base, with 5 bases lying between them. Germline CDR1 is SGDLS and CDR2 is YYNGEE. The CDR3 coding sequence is TGTGCCAGCAGCGTAGGACAGTCCTACGAGCAGTACTTC. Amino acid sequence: CASSVGQSYEQYF.

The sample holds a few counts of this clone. The CDR3 DNA is TGTGCCAGCGGTCCGGGGTTCTACGAGCAGTACTTC. It is translated as CASGPGFYEQYF. V gene TRBV7-2 combines with J gene TRBJ2-7; possibly TRBD2 for D (5 bases). The CDR3 extends over 12 amino acids. Germline V gives CDR1 SGHTA, CDR2 FQGNSA. With 8 bases removed from V and 3 bases from J, the gap between germline ends came to 11 bases. Complete variable domain (other parts from reference TRBV7-2 and TRBJ2-7): GAGVSQSPSNKVTEKGKDVELRCDPISGHTALYWYRQSLGQGLEFLIYFQGNSAPDKSGLPSDRFSAERTGGSVSTLTIQRTQQEDSAVYLCASGPGFYEQYFGPGTRLTVT.

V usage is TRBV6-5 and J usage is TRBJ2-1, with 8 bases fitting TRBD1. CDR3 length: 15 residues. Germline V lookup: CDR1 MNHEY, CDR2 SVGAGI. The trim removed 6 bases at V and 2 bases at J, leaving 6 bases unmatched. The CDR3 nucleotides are TGTGCCAGCAGCCACGACAGGGGCCCCTACAATGAGCAGTTCTTC. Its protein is CASSHDRGPYNEQFF.

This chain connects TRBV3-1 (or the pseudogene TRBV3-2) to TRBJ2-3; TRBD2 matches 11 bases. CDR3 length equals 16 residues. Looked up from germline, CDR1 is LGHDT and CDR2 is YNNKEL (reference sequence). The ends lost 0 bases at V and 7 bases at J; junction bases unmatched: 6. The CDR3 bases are TGTGCCAGCAGCCAAGATTCGTCTAGCGGGGGGAATACGCAGTATTTT. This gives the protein CASSQDSSSGGNTQYF.

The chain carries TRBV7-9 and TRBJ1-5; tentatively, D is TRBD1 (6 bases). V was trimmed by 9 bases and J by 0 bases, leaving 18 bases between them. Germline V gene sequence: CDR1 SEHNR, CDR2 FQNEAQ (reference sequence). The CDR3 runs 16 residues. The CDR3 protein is CARGGGGPYSNQPQHF. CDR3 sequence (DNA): TGTGCCAGGGGCGGTGGGGGCCCTTATAGCAATCAGCCCCAGCATTTT.